The 8 T cell receptor beta chains below come from one sample, sequenced in a study of lymphopenia after photon versus proton radiotherapy. Libraries were prepared by immunoSEQ multiplex PCR; TCRdb keeps only in-frame clonotypes and omits some of them. The data show some 170,000 clones, more than 85% seen once. The sequencing used peripheral blood, collected from a patient treated with photon-based radiotherapy. The receptors originated from a man between 45 and 60 years old with gastric cancer.

The gene calls are TRBV21-1 and TRBJ1-1. TRBV21-1 is annotated as a pseudogene. The CDR3 runs 14 residues. CDR3 DNA: TGTGCCAGCAGCATAGTAACACGGAAGACTGAAGCTTTCTTT. Encoded protein: CASSIVTRKTEAFF.

The chain combines TRBV15 with TRBJ2-7, with a tentative D call TRBD1 (5 bases). The CDR3 loop spans 14 amino acids. CDR1 LNHNV and CDR2 YYDKDF come from the germline V gene (reference sequence). V was trimmed by 2 bases and J by 3 bases, leaving 11 bases between them. CDR3 nucleotides: TGTGCCACCAGCAGAATCGACAGACACTACGAGCAGTACTTC. It translates to CATSRIDRHYEQYF.

The chain employs TRBV30 and TRBJ1-2, with 8 bases matching TRBD1. Trimming at V came to 0 bases and at J to 13 bases, leaving 7 bases not matched to a gene. The CDR3 runs to 12 residues. Germline CDR1 GTSNPN, CDR2 SVGIG (reference sequence). The CDR3 loop reads CAWSVRGQEGTF. The DNA for the CDR3 is TGTGCCTGGAGTGTAAGGGGACAGGAAGGCACCTTC.

This chain uses TRBV10-3 with TRBJ2-7; D possibly corresponds to TRBD1 (6 bases). The V and J ends lost 4 bases and 7 bases respectively, with 11 bases between them. CDR3 length equals 12 residues. Germline assignment: CDR1 ENHRY and CDR2 SYGVKD. This CDR3 is CAISGGGWEQYF. CDR3 sequence (DNA): TGTGCCATCAGTGGAGGGGGTTGGGAGCAGTACTTC.

J is TRBJ1-6 and V is TRBV10-2; no reliable D call. Germline CDR1 WSHSY, CDR2 SAAADI. Between the trimmed V and J ends, which lost 8 bases and 0 bases, there was a span of 5 bases. The CDR3 has 13 residues. CDR3 in amino acids: CASGDSYNSPLHF. The CDR3 bases are TGCGCCAGCGGGGACTCCTATAATTCACCCCTCCACTTT.

This clone has only a few counts. The J gene is TRBJ1-1, the V gene TRBV30; 7 bases align to TRBD1. The CDR3 runs 14 residues. V shed 4 bases and J 4 bases; nucleotides not matched to a gene: 9. Germline assignment: CDR1 GTSNPN and CDR2 SVGIG (reference sequence). The CDR3, as DNA: TGTGCCTGGAATAAACTTAGACAGGGCACTGAAGCTTTCTTT. Protein: CAWNKLRQGTEAFF.

The genes are TRBV27 and TRBJ1-1, with D perhaps TRBD1 (6 bases). The V and J ends lost 3 bases and 0 bases respectively, with 11 bases between them. Germline V gene sequence: CDR1 MNHEY, CDR2 SMNVEV (reference sequence). There are 15 residues in the CDR3. In DNA form, the CDR3 reads TGTGCCAGCAGTTTGACAGGCACAATGAACACTGAAGCTTTCTTT. Its protein is CASSLTGTMNTEAFF.

The rearrangement joins TRBV7-3 to TRBJ2-7; 14 bases fit TRBD2. The trim removed 2 bases at V and 3 bases at J, leaving 6 bases unmatched. Germline CDR1 SGHTA, CDR2 FQGTGA. The CDR3 spans 17 residues. The CDR3 loop reads CASSLGTSGSDHYEQYF. CDR3 bases: TGTGCCAGCAGCTTAGGGACTAGCGGGAGTGATCACTACGAGCAGTACTTC.